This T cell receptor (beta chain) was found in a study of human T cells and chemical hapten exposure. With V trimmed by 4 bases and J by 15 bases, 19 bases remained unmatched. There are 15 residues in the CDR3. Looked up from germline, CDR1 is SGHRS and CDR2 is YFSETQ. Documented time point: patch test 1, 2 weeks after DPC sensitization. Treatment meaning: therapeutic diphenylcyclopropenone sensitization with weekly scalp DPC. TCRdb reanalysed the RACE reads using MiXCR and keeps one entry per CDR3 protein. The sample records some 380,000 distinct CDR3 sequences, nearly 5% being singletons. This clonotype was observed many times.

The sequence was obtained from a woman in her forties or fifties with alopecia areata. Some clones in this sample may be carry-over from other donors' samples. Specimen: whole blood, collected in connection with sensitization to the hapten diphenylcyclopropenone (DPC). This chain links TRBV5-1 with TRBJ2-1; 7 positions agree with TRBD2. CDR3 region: CASSHGVDTGLGPFF. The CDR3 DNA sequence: TGCGCCAGCAGCCACGGGGTGGACACTGGACTAGGACCGTTCTTC.